Listed below are T cell receptor beta chains from one sample, sequenced in a study of cytomegalovirus exposure and HLA in healthy donors. The assay was immunoSEQ multiplex PCR, and TCRdb's table has in-frame clones only and misses some. The data contain roughly 70,000 clones, 94% of them seen just once; the ten biggest clones take up about 1.4%. Sequenced: PBMCs. All receptors come from a man aged 18 to 29 in good health and CMV-seropositive. The CDR3 runs from the conserved cysteine through the conserved F or W. D genes are given only for firm matches. The size of a clone is reported for some rows only, either as once, few or many, or as a class for expanded clones.

CDR3 length: 14
D gene: TRBD1
clone size: .
V gene: TRBV19
J gene: TRBJ2-7
CDR3 DNA: TGTGCCACCACTAGCCGGGACAGGGGGAACGAGCAGTACTTC
CDR3 protein: CATTSRDRGNEQYF

CDR3 length: 15
D gene: .
clone size: .
V gene: TRBV11-2
J gene: TRBJ1-1
CDR3 DNA: TGTGCCAGCAGCCAGGAGGGAGGTCAGGACACTGAAGCTTTCTTT
CDR3 protein: CASSQEGGQDTEAFF

CDR3 length: 14
D gene: TRBD1
clone size: .
V gene: TRBV18
J gene: TRBJ1-1
CDR3 DNA: TGTGCCAGCTCCCGGACGGAACAGGGGGCTGAAGCTTTCTTT
CDR3 protein: CASSRTEQGAEAFF

CDR3 length: 15
D gene: TRBD1
clone size: .
V gene: TRBV11-2
J gene: TRBJ1-1
CDR3 DNA: TGTGCCAGCAGCCCCCGGGACAGGGTGAGAACTGAAGCTTTCTTT
CDR3 protein: CASSPRDRVRTEAFF

CDR3 length: 12
D gene: .
clone size: .
V gene: TRBV27
J gene: TRBJ2-7
CDR3 DNA: TGTGCCAGCAGCCTGAGCGGCTACGAGCAGTACTTC
CDR3 protein: CASSLSGYEQYF

CDR3 length: 15
D gene: TRBD1
clone size: .
V gene: TRBV27
J gene: TRBJ2-7
CDR3 DNA: TGTGCCAGCAGTGCGGGACAGGGGGTAACCTACGAGCAGTACTTC
CDR3 protein: CASSAGQGVTYEQYF

CDR3 length: 13
D gene: .
clone size: .
V gene: TRBV6-4
J gene: TRBJ1-1
CDR3 DNA: TGTGCCAGCAGTGGGGAGATGAACACTGAAGCTTTCTTT
CDR3 protein: CASSGEMNTEAFF

CDR3 length: 11
D gene: .
clone size: few
V gene: TRBV10-3
J gene: TRBJ1-1
CDR3 DNA: TGTGCCATCAGTACAGGGCCTGAAGCTTTCTTT
CDR3 protein: CAISTGPEAFF

CDR3 length: 11
D gene: .
clone size: once
V gene: TRBV23-1
J gene: TRBJ1-5
CDR3 DNA: TGCGCCAGCACCCCCTTTGAGCCCCAGCATTTT
CDR3 protein: CASTPFEPQHF

CDR3 length: 15
D gene: .
clone size: once
V gene: TRBV27
J gene: TRBJ1-1
CDR3 DNA: TGTGCCAGCAGCCTTGACGGGGGGATGAACACTGAAGCTTTCTTT
CDR3 protein: CASSLDGGMNTEAFF

CDR3 length: 14
D gene: .
clone size: .
V gene: TRBV28
J gene: TRBJ2-2
CDR3 DNA: TGTGCCAGCATAAGCGCACCGAACACCGGGGAGCTGTTTTTT
CDR3 protein: CASISAPNTGELFF

CDR3 length: 11
D gene: .
clone size: .
V gene: TRBV7-9
J gene: TRBJ1-2
CDR3 DNA: TGTGCCAGCAGCGCGAGCTATGGCTACACCTTC
CDR3 protein: CASSASYGYTF

CDR3 length: 15
D gene: TRBD2
clone size: .
V gene: TRBV30
J gene: TRBJ2-1
CDR3 DNA: TGTGCCTGGAGTCGGACTAGCGGGACTTACAATGAGCAGTTCTTC
CDR3 protein: CAWSRTSGTYNEQFF

CDR3 length: 14
D gene: .
clone size: .
V gene: TRBV30
J gene: TRBJ2-7
CDR3 DNA: TGTGCCTGGACTTTTAAGGGGGAAGGGTACGAGCAGTACTTC
CDR3 protein: CAWTFKGEGYEQYF

CDR3 length: 16
D gene: TRBD2
clone size: .
V gene: TRBV5-1
J gene: TRBJ2-7
CDR3 DNA: TGCGCCAGCAGCTTGGTGTCTAGCGGGAGCTACTACGAGCAGTACTTC
CDR3 protein: CASSLVSSGSYYEQYF

CDR3 length: 13
D gene: TRBD1
clone size: .
V gene: TRBV29-1
J gene: TRBJ1-1
CDR3 DNA: TGCAGCGCCCCAGGGGGAATGGACACTGAAGCTTTCTTT
CDR3 protein: CSAPGGMDTEAFF

CDR3 length: 14
D gene: TRBD1
clone size: .
V gene: TRBV11-2
J gene: TRBJ2-1
CDR3 DNA: TGTGCCAGCAGCCAGGGGGCTAGCGTAGATGAGCAGTTCTTC
CDR3 protein: CASSQGASVDEQFF

CDR3 length: 15
D gene: .
clone size: .
V gene: TRBV6-5
J gene: TRBJ1-5
CDR3 DNA: TGTGCCAGCAGTTATAGCGGGCTTACGGATCAGCCCCAGCATTTT
CDR3 protein: CASSYSGLTDQPQHF

CDR3 length: 14
D gene: .
clone size: .
V gene: TRBV9
J gene: TRBJ1-1
CDR3 DNA: TGTGCCAGCAGCGTAGGTGGGGCGTCCACTGAAGCTTTCTTT
CDR3 protein: CASSVGGASTEAFF

CDR3 length: 15
D gene: TRBD2
clone size: .
V gene: TRBV19
J gene: TRBJ2-7
CDR3 DNA: TGTGCCAGTAGTATTAGGTTAGCGGGAGCCCGGGAGCAGTACTTC
CDR3 protein: CASSIRLAGAREQYF

CDR3 length: 16
D gene: TRBD2
clone size: once
V gene: TRBV27
J gene: TRBJ2-7
CDR3 DNA: TGTGCCAGCGAGGGGACTAGCGGGAGGGGCTCCTACGAGCAGTACTTC
CDR3 protein: CASEGTSGRGSYEQYF

CDR3 length: 13
D gene: .
clone size: .
V gene: TRBV7-9
J gene: TRBJ1-2
CDR3 DNA: TGTGCCAGCAGCGAAGCGGGGGACTATGGCTACACCTTC
CDR3 protein: CASSEAGDYGYTF

CDR3 length: 14
D gene: TRBD2
clone size: .
V gene: TRBV28
J gene: TRBJ2-2
CDR3 DNA: TGTGCCAGCAGTTATCCGGGGAGGGCCGGGGAGCTGTTTTTT
CDR3 protein: CASSYPGRAGELFF

CDR3 length: 12
D gene: .
clone size: .
V gene: TRBV28
J gene: TRBJ2-7
CDR3 DNA: TGTGCCAACCATAAAAGGGGTATCGAGCAGTACTTC
CDR3 protein: CANHKRGIEQYF

CDR3 length: 12
D gene: .
clone size: .
V gene: TRBV5-6
J gene: TRBJ1-5
CDR3 DNA: TGTGCCAGCAGCTACGAGGGACAGCCCCAGCATTTT
CDR3 protein: CASSYEGQPQHF

CDR3 length: 13
D gene: .
clone size: .
V gene: TRBV28
J gene: TRBJ1-2
CDR3 DNA: TGTGCCACAAGGGAACAGGGCTCTGATGGCTACACCTTC
CDR3 protein: CATREQGSDGYTF

CDR3 length: 21
D gene: TRBD2
clone size: .
V gene: TRBV12-5
J gene: TRBJ2-3
CDR3 DNA: TGTGCTAGTGGTTTGGTACAAAGAGGGGGACTAGCGGGCCCCAGCACAGATACGCAGTATTTT
CDR3 protein: CASGLVQRGGLAGPSTDTQYF

CDR3 length: 14
D gene: TRBD1
clone size: .
V gene: TRBV6-5
J gene: TRBJ2-1
CDR3 DNA: TGTGCCAGCACCGGACAGGACTCCTACAATGAGCAGTTCTTC
CDR3 protein: CASTGQDSYNEQFF

CDR3 length: 14
D gene: .
clone size: .
V gene: TRBV6-5
J gene: TRBJ2-7
CDR3 DNA: TGTGCCAGCACCCTCTTCCAGGGGCGAGACGAGCAGTACTTC
CDR3 protein: CASTLFQGRDEQYF

CDR3 length: 16
D gene: .
clone size: .
V gene: TRBV28
J gene: TRBJ2-1
CDR3 DNA: TGTGCCAGCAGACCCGGACGGGGGGCTTCCTACAATGAGCAGTTCTTC
CDR3 protein: CASRPGRGASYNEQFF

CDR3 length: 14
D gene: .
clone size: .
V gene: TRBV7-8
J gene: TRBJ1-1
CDR3 DNA: TGTGCCAGCAGCTTAGTTTCTCTAACCACTGAAGCTTTCTTT
CDR3 protein: CASSLVSLTTEAFF

CDR3 length: 12
D gene: .
clone size: .
V gene: TRBV6-5
J gene: TRBJ2-1
CDR3 DNA: TGTGCCAGCAGTCGTTCTCTAGGCCGGCAGTTCTTC
CDR3 protein: CASSRSLGRQFF

CDR3 length: 16
D gene: TRBD1
clone size: .
V gene: TRBV12-5
J gene: TRBJ1-1
CDR3 DNA: TGTGCTAGTGGTTACGACAGGGGGCTTGGGAACACTGAAGCTTTCTTT
CDR3 protein: CASGYDRGLGNTEAFF

CDR3 length: 12
D gene: .
clone size: .
V gene: TRBV6-5
J gene: TRBJ2-7
CDR3 DNA: TGTGCCACCAAAGGCAGGGCCTACGAGCAGTACTTC
CDR3 protein: CATKGRAYEQYF

CDR3 length: 15
D gene: TRBD2
clone size: once
V gene: TRBV18
J gene: TRBJ2-7
CDR3 DNA: TGTGCCAGCTCAGTCGGTAGCGGGAGTTCCTACGAGCAGTACTTC
CDR3 protein: CASSVGSGSSYEQYF

CDR3 length: 14
D gene: .
clone size: .
V gene: TRBV5-4
J gene: TRBJ1-1
CDR3 DNA: TGTGCCAGCAGCCCCTTGTTAGAGGACACTGAAGCTTTCTTT
CDR3 protein: CASSPLLEDTEAFF

CDR3 length: 11
D gene: .
clone size: .
V gene: TRBV2
J gene: TRBJ2-7
CDR3 DNA: TGTGCCAGCACCAGGGTCTACGAGCAGTACTTC
CDR3 protein: CASTRVYEQYF

CDR3 length: 16
D gene: TRBD1
clone size: .
V gene: TRBV15
J gene: TRBJ1-5
CDR3 DNA: TGTGCCACCAGCAGAGATGGGGACAGGGGGTTTAAGCCCCAGCATTTT
CDR3 protein: CATSRDGDRGFKPQHF

CDR3 length: 13
D gene: .
clone size: .
V gene: TRBV5-1
J gene: TRBJ2-1
CDR3 DNA: TGCGCCAGCAGGCCCATGGGAGGAGATGAGCAGTTCTTC
CDR3 protein: CASRPMGGDEQFF

CDR3 length: 14
D gene: TRBD2
clone size: .
V gene: TRBV19
J gene: TRBJ2-7
CDR3 DNA: TGTGCCAGTAGTATCGTGGCGGGAGTTTACGAGCAGTACTTC
CDR3 protein: CASSIVAGVYEQYF

CDR3 length: 16
D gene: TRBD1
clone size: .
V gene: TRBV7-2
J gene: TRBJ2-7
CDR3 DNA: TGTGCCAGCAGCCCGAGGGGACAGGGTTTGGCCTACGAGCAGTACTTC
CDR3 protein: CASSPRGQGLAYEQYF

CDR3 length: 14
D gene: TRBD1
clone size: .
V gene: TRBV6-5
J gene: TRBJ1-5
CDR3 DNA: TGTGCCAGCACTGCAGACAGGGGTGTTCAGCCCCAGCATTTT
CDR3 protein: CASTADRGVQPQHF

CDR3 length: 13
D gene: .
clone size: .
V gene: TRBV9
J gene: TRBJ2-6
CDR3 DNA: TGTGCCAGCAGCGACACTGGGGCCAACGTCCTGACTTTC
CDR3 protein: CASSDTGANVLTF

CDR3 length: 15
D gene: .
clone size: .
V gene: TRBV6-5
J gene: TRBJ1-2
CDR3 DNA: TGTGCCAGCAGTTACTCGAATAGGGCGCGGGATGGCTACACCTTC
CDR3 protein: CASSYSNRARDGYTF

CDR3 length: 15
D gene: TRBD2
clone size: .
V gene: TRBV7-8
J gene: TRBJ2-2
CDR3 DNA: TGTGCCAGCAGCTTCCCCGGACTAGTTGTCGGGGAGCTGTTTTTT
CDR3 protein: CASSFPGLVVGELFF

CDR3 length: 14
D gene: .
clone size: .
V gene: TRBV14
J gene: TRBJ2-7
CDR3 DNA: TGTGCCAGCAGCCCAGGCATGGGGGCTGACGAGCAGTACTTC
CDR3 protein: CASSPGMGADEQYF

CDR3 length: 15
D gene: .
clone size: .
V gene: TRBV14
J gene: TRBJ1-2
CDR3 DNA: TGTGCCAGCAGCCAGGCAGCCGCAGGGGCGAGGGGCTACACCTTC
CDR3 protein: CASSQAAAGARGYTF

CDR3 length: 11
D gene: .
clone size: .
V gene: TRBV20-1
J gene: TRBJ2-7
CDR3 DNA: TGCAGTGCTTCCCGGGTCTACGAGCAGTACTTC
CDR3 protein: CSASRVYEQYF

CDR3 length: 15
D gene: .
clone size: .
V gene: TRBV9
J gene: TRBJ2-1
CDR3 DNA: TGTGCCAGCAGCGTAGATAATCCGGTAGGGGATGAGCAGTTCTTC
CDR3 protein: CASSVDNPVGDEQFF

CDR3 length: 15
D gene: TRBD1
clone size: .
V gene: TRBV27
J gene: TRBJ1-2
CDR3 DNA: TGTGCCAGCAGTTTCGGGACAGGGCGGAACTATGGCTACACCTTC
CDR3 protein: CASSFGTGRNYGYTF

CDR3 length: 15
D gene: .
clone size: once
V gene: TRBV21-1
J gene: TRBJ1-1
CDR3 DNA: TGTGCCAGCAGCAAACGGAGGACAGAGAACACTGAAGCTTTCTTT
CDR3 protein: CASSKRRTENTEAFF

CDR3 length: 15
D gene: TRBD1
clone size: .
V gene: TRBV19
J gene: TRBJ1-4
CDR3 DNA: TGTGCCAGTAAGAACTCAGGGGGCGCGGAGGAAAAACTGTTTTTT
CDR3 protein: CASKNSGGAEEKLFF

CDR3 length: 15
D gene: TRBD2
clone size: .
V gene: TRBV9
J gene: TRBJ2-1
CDR3 DNA: TGTGCCAGCAGCGTAGCTATTAGAACTAGCGGGGAGCAGTTCTTC
CDR3 protein: CASSVAIRTSGEQFF

CDR3 length: 11
D gene: .
clone size: .
V gene: TRBV29-1
J gene: TRBJ2-7
CDR3 DNA: TGCAGCGTTGCCCTCGGGAGCGAGCAGTACTTC
CDR3 protein: CSVALGSEQYF

CDR3 length: 13
D gene: .
clone size: .
V gene: TRBV2
J gene: TRBJ1-1
CDR3 DNA: TGTGCCAGCAGCACGACAGCTAACACTGAAGCTTTCTTT
CDR3 protein: CASSTTANTEAFF

CDR3 length: 14
D gene: TRBD2
clone size: .
V gene: TRBV10-1
J gene: TRBJ2-7
CDR3 DNA: TGCGCCAGCAGTCTCGGGACTAGCGGCTACGAGCAGTACTTC
CDR3 protein: CASSLGTSGYEQYF

CDR3 length: 15
D gene: TRBD1
clone size: .
V gene: TRBV18
J gene: TRBJ2-7
CDR3 DNA: TGTGCCAGCTCACCCCCCGGGACAGCCGGTAAGGAGCAGTACTTC
CDR3 protein: CASSPPGTAGKEQYF